The rows below give T cell receptor beta chains drawn from one sample of a study of follicular helper T cells after annual influenza vaccination. Sequenced by immunoSEQ multiplex PCR; TCRdb stores in-frame clones only, minus some. The sample carries some 10,000 clones, around 82% recorded once. The sample here was CXCR5- memory CD4+ T cells sorted from blood, taken 7 days after influenza vaccination. Every receptor here comes from an adult who received the influenza vaccine. The conserved cysteine and the conserved F or W are not part of the CDR3 here.

TRBV10-2 ASKPGQGPYEQY
TRBV2 AISSGEAKNIQY
TRBV7-3 ASSSTGGSTGYT
TRBV6-5 ASTQGASPLH
TRBV5-6 ASSPNEYGYT
TRBV11-3 ASSIRFTDTQY
TRBV7-2 ASSLGWGAVYSPLH
TRBV7-9 ASSYDRRNTGELF
TRBV4-3 ASSQVDAWDLESPLH
TRBV10-2 ASSETGAGNTEAF
TRBV9 ASSVAGGAAASYNEQF
TRBV4-1 ASSQGDRRYSNQPQH
TRBV4-1 ASSQVPLPTDTQY
TRBV5-1 ASRLGGGPRYQETQY
TRBV5-1 ASSGPGGVDEKLF
TRBV7-6 ASSSGTGTSAQY
TRBV19 ASSGAGPTGKTLH
TRBV7-7 ASSLGVAETQY
TRBV2 TSGKTSNRETQY
TRBV6-1 ASSERTGDGYT
TRBV6-6 ASSPSGGTQETQY
TRBV6-6 ASSLVGGQYEQY
TRBV7-2 ASSARTGAGRETQY